This entry describes one TCR beta chain. The sample belongs to a study of blood T cell repertoires in COVID-19. Study summary: Spain, Italy and the United States supplied samples that represented acute and convalescent COVID-19. T cells, B-cell-depleted T cells, or PBMCs provided the cDNA or gDNA that served as material.

The CDR3 is 12 residues long. V lost 1 base and J lost 5, with 4 bases in between. From germline, CDR1 is LGHDT and CDR2 YNNKEL (reference sequence). Per the original methods: Counts of nucleated cells, estimated from reference gene primer amplification, were obtained. Some clones are missing from TCRdb's copy, which holds only in-frame ones; the method was immunoSEQ multiplex PCR. That table furnishes V, J and clone size, whereas the DNA furnished D and trimming. In the table there are 150,000 or so clones, around four fifths of which are singletons. The TCR was taken from a man between 65 and 85 years old who had recovered from COVID-19. Source material: peripheral blood. This chain uses TRBV3-1 (or the pseudogene TRBV3-2) with TRBJ2-3, with D hard to call. In nucleotides, the CDR3 is TGTGCCAGCAGCCAAGCGGTAGATACGCAGTATTTT. This sequence encodes CASSQAVDTQYF.